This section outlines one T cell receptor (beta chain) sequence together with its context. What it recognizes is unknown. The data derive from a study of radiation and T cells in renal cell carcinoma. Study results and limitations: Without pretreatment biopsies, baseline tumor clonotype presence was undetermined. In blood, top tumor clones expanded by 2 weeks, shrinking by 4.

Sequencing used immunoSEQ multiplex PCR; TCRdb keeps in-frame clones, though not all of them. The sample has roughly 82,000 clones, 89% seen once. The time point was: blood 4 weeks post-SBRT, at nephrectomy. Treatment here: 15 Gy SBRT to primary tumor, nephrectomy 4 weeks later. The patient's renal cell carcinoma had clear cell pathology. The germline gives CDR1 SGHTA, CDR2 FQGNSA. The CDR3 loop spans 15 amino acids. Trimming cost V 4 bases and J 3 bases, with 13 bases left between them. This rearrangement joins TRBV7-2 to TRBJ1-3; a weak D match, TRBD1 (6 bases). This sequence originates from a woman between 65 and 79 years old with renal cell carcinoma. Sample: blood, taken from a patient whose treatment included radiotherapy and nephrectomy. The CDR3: CASSSKGGDGNTIYF. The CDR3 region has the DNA TGTGCCAGCAGCTCCAAGGGGGGGGATGGAAACACCATATATTTT.